This T cell receptor (beta chain) was captured in a study of shared clonotypes between healthy human individuals. As for the study in general: Plates per donor: three CD4 naive, three CD4 memory, two CD8 naive, one CD8 memory.

Positive CCR7 selection of CD45RO-negative cells yielded the naive CD8 cells, and terminally differentiated effector memory CD45RA+ cells were excluded. V lost 0 bases and J lost 0, with 14 bases in between. CDR3 length: 17 amino acids. In germline, CDR1 is SGDLS, CDR2 YYNGEE. Generated by immunoSEQ multiplex PCR, the TCRdb table keeps only in-frame clones and is missing some. The table includes about 2.2 million clones, about 92% detected once. V usage is TRBV9 and J usage is TRBJ2-3, with D possibly TRBD2 on 6 matching bases. The sequence came from a man aged 18 to 30 in good health. Some clones in this sample may be carry-over from other donors' samples. The specimen sequenced was naive CD8+ T cells from PBMCs. The CDR3 bases are TGTGCCAGCAGCGTAGGTAGGGGAGGTAGTAGCACAGATACGCAGTATTTT. Translated: CASSVGRGGSSTDTQYF.